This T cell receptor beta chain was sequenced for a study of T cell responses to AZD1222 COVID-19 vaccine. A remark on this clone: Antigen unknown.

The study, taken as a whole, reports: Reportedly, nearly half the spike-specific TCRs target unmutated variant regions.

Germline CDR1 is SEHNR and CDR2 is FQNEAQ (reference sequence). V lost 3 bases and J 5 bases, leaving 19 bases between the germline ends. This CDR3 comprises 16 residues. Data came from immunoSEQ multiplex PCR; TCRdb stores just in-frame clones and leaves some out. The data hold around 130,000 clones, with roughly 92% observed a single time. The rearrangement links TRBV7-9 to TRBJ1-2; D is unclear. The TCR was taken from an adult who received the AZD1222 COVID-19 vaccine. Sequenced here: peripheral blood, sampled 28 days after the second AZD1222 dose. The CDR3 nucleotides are TGTGCCAGCAGCTTGGTCGAAGGAGTGACTCAGTATGGCTACACCTTC. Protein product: CASSLVEGVTQYGYTF.